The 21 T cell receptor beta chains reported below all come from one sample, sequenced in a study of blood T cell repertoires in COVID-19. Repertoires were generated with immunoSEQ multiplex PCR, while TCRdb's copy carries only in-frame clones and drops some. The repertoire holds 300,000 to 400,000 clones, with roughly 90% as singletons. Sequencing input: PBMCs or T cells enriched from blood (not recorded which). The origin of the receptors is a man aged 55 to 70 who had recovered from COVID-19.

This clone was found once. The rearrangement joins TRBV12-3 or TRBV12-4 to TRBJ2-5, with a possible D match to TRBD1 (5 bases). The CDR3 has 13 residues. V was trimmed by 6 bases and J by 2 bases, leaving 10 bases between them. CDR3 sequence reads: CASSQGFQETQYF. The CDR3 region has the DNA TGTGCCAGCAGCCAGGGATTTCAAGAGACCCAGTACTTC.

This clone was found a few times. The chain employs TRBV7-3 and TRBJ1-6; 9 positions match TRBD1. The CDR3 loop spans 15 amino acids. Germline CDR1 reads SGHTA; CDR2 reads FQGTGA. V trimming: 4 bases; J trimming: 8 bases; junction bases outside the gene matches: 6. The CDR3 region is CASSSTGGSDSPLHF. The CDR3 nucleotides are TGTGCCAGCAGCTCTACAGGGGGCTCGGATTCACCCCTCCACTTT.

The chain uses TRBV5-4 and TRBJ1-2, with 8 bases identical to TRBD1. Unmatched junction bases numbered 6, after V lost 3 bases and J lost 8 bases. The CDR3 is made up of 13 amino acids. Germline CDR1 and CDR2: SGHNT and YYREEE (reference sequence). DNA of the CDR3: TGTGCCAGCAGCTCCCGTGGACAGGGAGGCTACACCTTC. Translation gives CASSSRGQGGYTF.

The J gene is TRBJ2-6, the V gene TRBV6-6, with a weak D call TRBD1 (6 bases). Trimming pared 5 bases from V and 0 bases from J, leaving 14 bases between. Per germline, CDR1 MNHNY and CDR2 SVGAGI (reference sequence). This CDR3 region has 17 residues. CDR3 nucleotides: TGTGCCAGCAGTCGCCAGGGGCGGACCTCTGGGGCCAACGTCCTGACTTTC. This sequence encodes CASSRQGRTSGANVLTF.

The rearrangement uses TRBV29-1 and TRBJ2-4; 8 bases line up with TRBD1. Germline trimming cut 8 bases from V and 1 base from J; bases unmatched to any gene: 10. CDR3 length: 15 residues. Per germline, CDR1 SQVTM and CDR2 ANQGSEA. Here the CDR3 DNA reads TGCAGCACCTCAGTTCCAGGGGGCGCCAAAAACATTCAGTACTTC. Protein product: CSTSVPGGAKNIQYF.

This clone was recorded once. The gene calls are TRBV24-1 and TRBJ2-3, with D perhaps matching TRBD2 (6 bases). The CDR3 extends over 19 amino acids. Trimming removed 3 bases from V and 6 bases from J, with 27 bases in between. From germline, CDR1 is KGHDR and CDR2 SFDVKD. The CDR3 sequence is CATSDRDAASARSPDTQYF. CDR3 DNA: TGTGCCACCAGTGATAGAGATGCTGCTAGCGCCAGATCCCCGGATACGCAGTATTTT.

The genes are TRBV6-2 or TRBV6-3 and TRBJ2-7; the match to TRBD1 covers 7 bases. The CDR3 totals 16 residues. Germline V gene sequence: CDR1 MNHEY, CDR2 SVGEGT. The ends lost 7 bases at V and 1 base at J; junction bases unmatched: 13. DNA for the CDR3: TGTGCCAGCAACCCGGGGTTGGGACAGCCTTCCTACGAGCAGTACTTC. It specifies CASNPGLGQPSYEQYF.

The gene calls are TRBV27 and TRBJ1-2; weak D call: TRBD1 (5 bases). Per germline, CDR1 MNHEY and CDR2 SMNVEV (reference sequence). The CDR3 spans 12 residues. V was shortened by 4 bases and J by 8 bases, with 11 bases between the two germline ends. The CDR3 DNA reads TGTGCCAGCAGTTCAGCAGGGCGCGGCTACACCTTC. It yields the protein CASSSAGRGYTF.

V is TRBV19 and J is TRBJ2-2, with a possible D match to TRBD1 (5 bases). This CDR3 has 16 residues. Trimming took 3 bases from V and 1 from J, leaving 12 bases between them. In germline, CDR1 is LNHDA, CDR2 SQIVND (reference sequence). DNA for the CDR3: TGTGCCAGTAGTATTTCCAGGGCACTGAACACCGGGGAGCTGTTTTTT. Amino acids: CASSISRALNTGELFF.

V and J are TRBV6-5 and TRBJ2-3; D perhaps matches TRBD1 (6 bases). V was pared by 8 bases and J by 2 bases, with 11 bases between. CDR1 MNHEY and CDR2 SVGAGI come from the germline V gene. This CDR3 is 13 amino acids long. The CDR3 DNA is TGTGCCAGCCGAGGACAGATCACAGATACGCAGTATTTT. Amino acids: CASRGQITDTQYF.

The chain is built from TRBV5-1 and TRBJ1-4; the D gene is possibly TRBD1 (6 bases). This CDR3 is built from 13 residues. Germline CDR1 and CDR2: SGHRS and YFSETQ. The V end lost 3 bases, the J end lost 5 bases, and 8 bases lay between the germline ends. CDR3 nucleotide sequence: TGCGCCAGCAGCTCCACAGGGAATGAAAAACTGTTTTTT. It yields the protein CASSSTGNEKLFF.

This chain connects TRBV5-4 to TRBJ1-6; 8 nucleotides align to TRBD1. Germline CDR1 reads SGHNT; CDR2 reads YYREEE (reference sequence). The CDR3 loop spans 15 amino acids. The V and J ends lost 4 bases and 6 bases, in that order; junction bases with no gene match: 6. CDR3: CASSQTGAGNSPLHF. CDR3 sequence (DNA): TGTGCCAGCAGCCAGACAGGGGCAGGTAATTCACCCCTCCACTTT. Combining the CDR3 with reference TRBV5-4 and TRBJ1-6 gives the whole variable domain ETGVTQSPTHLIKTRGQQVTLRCSSQSGHNTVSWYQQALGQGPQFIFQYYREEENGRGNFPPRFSGLQFPNYSSELNVNALELDDSALYLCASSQTGAGNSPLHFGNGTRLTVT.

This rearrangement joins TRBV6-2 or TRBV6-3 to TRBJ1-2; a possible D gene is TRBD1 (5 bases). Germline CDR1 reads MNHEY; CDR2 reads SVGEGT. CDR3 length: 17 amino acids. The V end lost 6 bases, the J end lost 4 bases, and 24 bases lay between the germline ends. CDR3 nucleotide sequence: TGTGCCAGCAGCCCCAACTTAGGGGATACGGGAGGCTATGGCTACACCTTC. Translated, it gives CASSPNLGDTGGYGYTF.

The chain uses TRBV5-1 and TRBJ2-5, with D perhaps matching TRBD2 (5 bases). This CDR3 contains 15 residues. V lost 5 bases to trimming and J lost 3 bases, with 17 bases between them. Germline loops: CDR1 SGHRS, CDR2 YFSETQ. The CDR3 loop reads CASSPGGRVEETQYF. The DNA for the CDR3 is TGCGCCAGCAGTCCGGGCGGGCGGGTGGAAGAGACCCAGTACTTC.

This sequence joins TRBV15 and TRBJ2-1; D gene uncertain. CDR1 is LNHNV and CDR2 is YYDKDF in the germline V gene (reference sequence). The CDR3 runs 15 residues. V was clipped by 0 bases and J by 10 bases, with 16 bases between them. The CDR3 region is CATSRDIAPGLEQFF. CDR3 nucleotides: TGTGCCACCAGCAGAGATATAGCCCCGGGTCTGGAGCAGTTCTTC.

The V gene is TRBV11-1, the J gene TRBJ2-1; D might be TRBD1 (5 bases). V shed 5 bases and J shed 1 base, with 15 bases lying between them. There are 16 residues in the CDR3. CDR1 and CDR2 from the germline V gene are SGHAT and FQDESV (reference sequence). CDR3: CASSQRQYVSYNEQFF. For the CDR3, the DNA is TGTGCCAGCAGCCAAAGACAGTACGTGTCCTACAATGAGCAGTTCTTC.

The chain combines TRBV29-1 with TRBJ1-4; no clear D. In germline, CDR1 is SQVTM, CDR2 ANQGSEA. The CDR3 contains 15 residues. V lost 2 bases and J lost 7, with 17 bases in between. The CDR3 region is CSVERSVGRGEKLFF. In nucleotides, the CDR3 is TGCAGCGTTGAAAGGTCGGTTGGCCGGGGTGAAAAACTGTTTTTT.

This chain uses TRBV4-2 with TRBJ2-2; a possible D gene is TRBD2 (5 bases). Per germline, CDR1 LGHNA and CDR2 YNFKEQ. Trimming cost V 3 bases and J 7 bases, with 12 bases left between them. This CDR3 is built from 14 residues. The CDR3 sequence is CASSQSDSNGELFF. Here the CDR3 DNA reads TGTGCCAGCAGCCAGTCGGACTCGAACGGGGAGCTGTTTTTT.

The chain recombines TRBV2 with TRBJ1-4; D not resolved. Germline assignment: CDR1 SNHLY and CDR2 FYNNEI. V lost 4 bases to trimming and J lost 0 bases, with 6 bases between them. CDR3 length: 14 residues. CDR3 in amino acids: CASSVFATNEKLFF. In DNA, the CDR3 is TGTGCCAGCAGTGTATTTGCAACTAATGAAAAACTGTTTTTT.

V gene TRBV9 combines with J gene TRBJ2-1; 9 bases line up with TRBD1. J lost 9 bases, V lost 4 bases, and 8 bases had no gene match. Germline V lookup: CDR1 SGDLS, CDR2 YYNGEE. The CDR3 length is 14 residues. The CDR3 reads CASSRRQGEGEQFF. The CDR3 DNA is TGTGCCAGCAGCAGGCGACAGGGGGAAGGTGAGCAGTTCTTC.

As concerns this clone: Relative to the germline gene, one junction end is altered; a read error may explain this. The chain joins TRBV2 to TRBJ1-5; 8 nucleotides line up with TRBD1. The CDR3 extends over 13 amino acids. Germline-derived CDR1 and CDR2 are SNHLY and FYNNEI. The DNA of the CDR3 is TGTGCCGGCAGACAGGGGATGGATCAGCCCCAGCATTTT. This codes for CAGRQGMDQPQHF. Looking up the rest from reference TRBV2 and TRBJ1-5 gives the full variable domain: EPEVTQTPSHQVTQMGQEVILRCVPISNHLYFYWYRQILGQKVEFLVSFYNNEISEKSEIFDDQFSVERPDGSNFTLKIRSTKLEDSAMYFCAGRQGMDQPQHFGDGTRLSIL.